Below, one TCR beta chain is given with its context. V was pared by 0 bases and J by 5 bases, with 7 bases of the junction left unmatched. CDR1 and CDR2 from the germline V gene are SGDLS and YYNGEE. The CDR3 spans 15 residues. TCRdb's table, derived via immunoSEQ multiplex PCR, lists solely in-frame clones and lacks some. The data hold about 20,000 clones, with roughly 72% observed a single time. These data come from a study of sequential checkpoint blockade in melanoma. Turning to the study itself: Patients were randomized 1:1 to nivolumab-then-ipilimumab or ipilimumab-then-nivolumab first-line. Each arm's sequence ended with maintenance nivolumab.

Treatment defined: randomized to nivolumab then ipilimumab (arm A) or the reverse (arm B). The receptor's source is a human donor with melanoma. V and J are TRBV9 and TRBJ1-1; the match to TRBD1 covers 7 bases. The sample here was CD8+ T cells sorted from blood (inferred from file names), taken from a patient given nivolumab and ipilimumab in sequence. The CDR3 is CASSVAGGTRTEAFF. The CDR3 DNA is TGTGCCAGCAGCGTAGCAGGGGGGACGAGGACTGAAGCTTTCTTT.